These 17 T cell receptor beta chains originate from one sample sequenced in a study of CD8 T cells in ankylosing spondylitis. TCRdb re-analysed the 5' RACE reads in MiXCR, keeping a single row per CDR3 protein. This table has 220,000 or so distinct CDR3 sequences, around 16% appearing once. Study results and limitations: Made up of under ten highly homologous variants, a TCR beta motif appeared characteristic of ankylosing spondylitis blood.

No antigens are known for them. Sequencing was done on a sample of blood, either unsorted or a sorted T cell fraction (not recorded which). These receptors were obtained from a male donor with ankylosing spondylitis.

V gene TRBV6-5 combines with J gene TRBJ2-6; a weak D match, TRBD2 (5 bases). The CDR3 contains 14 residues. Deletions cut 10 bases from V and 3 bases from J, with 13 bases between. The germline V gene encodes CDR1 MNHEY and CDR2 SVGAGI. CDR3 in DNA: TGTGCCACCACTTTGGGGAGTGGGGCCAACGTCCTGACTTTC. It is translated as CATTLGSGANVLTF.

There are many counts of this clonotype. The V call is TRBV12-3 or TRBV12-4, the J call TRBJ2-2; D tentatively reads TRBD1 or TRBD2 (5 bases each). This CDR3 is 16 amino acids long. Trimming took off 6 bases at V and 0 bases at J, with 14 bases between the two ends. CDR3 DNA sequence: TGTGCCAGCAGCCCTACCCGGGGCGCGAACACCGGGGAGCTGTTTTTT. As protein: CASSPTRGANTGELFF.

The sample holds a few counts of this clonotype. V is TRBV10-3 and J is TRBJ1-4, with D perhaps matching TRBD1 (5 bases). Germline assignment: CDR1 ENHRY and CDR2 SYGVKD. V shed 0 bases and J shed 0 bases, with 20 bases lying between them. There are 20 residues in the CDR3. CDR3 DNA sequence: TGTGCCATCAGTGAGTCGTTCCCCGGCAGGGTTCCTGCAACTAATGAAAAACTGTTTTTT. It translates to CAISESFPGRVPATNEKLFF.

A few counts support this clonotype. The chain links TRBV6-1 to TRBJ2-2; TRBD1 aligns across 7 bases. CDR1 and CDR2 from the germline V gene are MNHNS and SASEGT. This CDR3 has 16 amino acids. V dropped 10 bases and J dropped 0; count of bases not matched to a gene: 11. The CDR3 reads CAITEEGAANTGELFF. CDR3 nucleotides: TGTGCCATCACCGAAGAGGGGGCCGCGAACACCGGGGAGCTGTTTTTT.

Only a few counts were recorded for this clonotype. This rearrangement joins TRBV5-1 to TRBJ1-3; 8 bases fit TRBD1. This CDR3 has 19 amino acids. V was clipped by 4 bases and J by 0 bases; unmatched bases: 15. CDR1 and CDR2 from the germline V gene are SGHRS and YFSETQ. CDR3 residues: CASSPSGTGPIYSGNTIYF. CDR3 coding DNA: TGCGCCAGCAGCCCCTCCGGGACAGGTCCTATTTACTCTGGAAACACCATATATTTT.

This clonotype was observed a handful of times. The chain carries TRBV6-2 or TRBV6-3 and TRBJ2-3, with 7 bases matching TRBD1. Germline values: CDR1 MNHEY, CDR2 SVGEGT. Trimming cost V 10 bases and J 6 bases; bases outside gene matches: 16. CDR3 length: 15 residues. The CDR3 DNA follows: TGTGCCACCGAGATGGGACAGCCCTGGACCGATACGCAGTATTTT. It specifies CATEMGQPWTDTQYF.

This chain joins TRBV7-9 and TRBJ1-3; a weak D match, TRBD1 (6 bases). V lost 7 bases and J 4 bases, leaving 23 bases between the germline ends. In germline, CDR1 is SEHNR, CDR2 FQNEAQ (reference sequence). CDR3 length: 17 amino acids. The CDR3: CASIFWQGPTFGNTIYF. The CDR3 DNA reads as TGTGCCAGCATCTTTTGGCAGGGGCCGACGTTCGGAAACACCATATATTTT.

In this sample, this clonotype turned up a few times. This chain links TRBV21-1 with TRBJ2-4. TRBV21-1 is a pseudogene. The CDR3 spans 15 residues. The CDR3 loop is CASSKSEGAQNIQYF. The CDR3 DNA is TGTGCCAGCAGCAAAAGTGAAGGGGCCCAAAACATTCAGTACTTC.

This rearrangement joins TRBV29-1 to TRBJ2-1; D is perhaps TRBD2 (5 bases). The germline V and J ends were trimmed by 7 bases and 0 bases, with 10 bases remaining between them. Per the germline V gene, CDR1 is SQVTM and CDR2 is ANQGSEA. The CDR3 length is 13 residues. CDR3 in DNA: TGCAGCGCCCCCGGGGTCTCCTACAATGAGCAGTTCTTC. Protein: CSAPGVSYNEQFF.

Only a few counts were recorded for this clonotype. The rearrangement links TRBV12-3 or TRBV12-4 to TRBJ2-3; the match to TRBD2 covers 7 bases. V lost 5 bases and J lost 5; bases outside the gene matches: 13. The CDR3 is 16 residues long. The CDR3 DNA is TGTGCCAGCAGTCCCCTTGTGGGGCCGGGGGGAGATACGCAGTATTTT. This gives the protein CASSPLVGPGGDTQYF.

This clonotype has only one observation. The rearrangement joins TRBV30 to TRBJ2-2; the D is unclear. Trimming pared 5 bases from V and 7 bases from J, leaving 11 bases between. This CDR3 has 12 amino acids. CDR1 GTSNPN and CDR2 SVGIG come from the germline V gene (reference sequence). The CDR3 DNA is TGTGCCTGGGGACCTTTGGGCGGGGAGCTGTTTTTT. Its protein is CAWGPLGGELFF.

This sequence joins TRBV5-1 and TRBJ1-3; D possibly corresponds to TRBD1 (5 bases). The CDR3 has 17 amino acids. The germline CDR1 and CDR2 sequences are SGHRS and YFSETQ. V lost 2 bases and J 4 bases, leaving 19 bases between the germline ends. This chain's CDR3 is CASSFGPSETVGNTIYF. For the CDR3, the DNA is TGCGCCAGCAGCTTTGGCCCCTCCGAGACAGTCGGAAACACCATATATTTT.

This sequence joins TRBV4-3 and TRBJ2-7, with TRBD1 identical over 7 bases. V shed 1 base and J 0 bases; nucleotides not matched to a gene: 9. CDR3 length: 17 residues. Germline V gene data show CDR1 as LGHNA and CDR2 as YSLEER. CDR3 region: CASSQAHGTAYSYEQYF. The CDR3 nucleotides are TGCGCCAGCAGCCAAGCCCACGGGACAGCCTACTCCTACGAGCAGTACTTC.

V usage is TRBV4-3 and J usage is TRBJ2-7; 9 bases match TRBD1. Germline CDR1 is LGHNA and CDR2 is YSLEER. J lost 3 bases, V lost 0 bases, and 3 bases had no gene match. There are 15 residues in the CDR3. CDR3 amino acids: CASSQERGQGYEQYF. The CDR3 nucleotides are TGCGCCAGCAGCCAAGAAAGGGGACAGGGCTACGAGCAGTACTTC.

The CDR3 spells CSALTQTSGGMETQYF. The CDR3 nucleotides are TGCAGTGCCCTAACTCAGACTAGCGGGGGTATGGAGACCCAGTACTTC. The genes are TRBV20-1 and TRBJ2-5, with 12 bases identical to TRBD2. The germline CDR1 and CDR2 sequences are DFQATT and SNEGSKA (reference sequence). This CDR3 contains 16 residues. Trimming removed 6 bases from V and 5 bases from J; junction bases left unmatched: 13.

The chain is built from TRBV3-1 and TRBJ2-1, with D hard to call. V lost 2 bases to trimming and J lost 5 bases, with 7 bases between them. The CDR3 has 13 amino acids. Germline V lookup: CDR1 LGHDT, CDR2 YNNKEL (reference sequence). CDR3 nucleotide sequence: TGTGCCAGCAGCCAACTTTACGACAATGAGCAGTTCTTC. Translating it yields CASSQLYDNEQFF.

The chain uses TRBV2 and TRBJ1-1; D may be TRBD1 (5 bases). The CDR3 length is 13 residues. Germline values: CDR1 SNHLY, CDR2 FYNNEI. V lost 4 bases and J lost 7, with 13 bases in between. Here the CDR3 reads CASSGGTRLEAFF. The DNA of the CDR3 is TGTGCCAGCAGTGGAGGGACGCGGCTTGAAGCTTTCTTT.